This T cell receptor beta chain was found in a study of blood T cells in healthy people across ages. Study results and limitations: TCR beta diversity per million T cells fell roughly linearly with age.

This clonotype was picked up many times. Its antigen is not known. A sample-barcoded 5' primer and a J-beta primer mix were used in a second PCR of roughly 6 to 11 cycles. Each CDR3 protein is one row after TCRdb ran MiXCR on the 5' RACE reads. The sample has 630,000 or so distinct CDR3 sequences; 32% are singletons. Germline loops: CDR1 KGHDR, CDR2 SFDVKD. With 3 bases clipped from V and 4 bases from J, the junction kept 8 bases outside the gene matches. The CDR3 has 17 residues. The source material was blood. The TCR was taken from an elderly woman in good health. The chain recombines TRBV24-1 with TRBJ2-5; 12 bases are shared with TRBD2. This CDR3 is CATSDILAGGNGETQYF. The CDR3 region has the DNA TGTGCCACCAGTGATATCCTAGCGGGGGGGAACGGAGAGACCCAGTACTTC.